The 20 T cell receptor beta chains given below trace back to one sample, sequenced in a study of CXCR3-negative and CXCR3-positive naive CD8 T cells. The authors prepared UMI-labeled TRB cDNA libraries by 5' RACE. TCRdb reprocessed the 5' RACE reads; each CDR3 protein has one entry and no DNA is given. Its clone listing holds 75,000 to 100,000 distinct CDR3 sequences. The sequenced sample was naive CXCR3- CD8+ T cells from blood. Subset reported: CD45RO-CCR7+CD27+CD95- naive CD8+ T cells lacking CXCR3 (TNR3-). The receptors shown here come from a human donor in good health. Some clones in this sample may be carry-over from other donors' samples.

The CDR3 region is CASSLRGTGANVLTF. V is TRBV7-9 and J is TRBJ2-6. Germline CDR1 reads SEHNR; CDR2 reads FQNEAQ (reference sequence). This CDR3 spans 15 amino acids.

The chain recombines TRBV5-5 with TRBJ2-2; TCRdb indicates TRBD1, and absent DNA this call remains unverified. CDR1 SGHKS and CDR2 YYEKEE come from the germline V gene (reference sequence). This CDR3 comprises 16 residues. CDR3 in amino acids: CASNPPGQGGTGELFF. Full variable domain (outside the CDR3, taken from reference TRBV5-5 and TRBJ2-2): DAGVTQSPTHLIKTRGQQVTLRCSPISGHKSVSWYQQVLGQGPQFIFQYYEKEERGRGNFPDRFSARQFPNYSSELNVNALLLGDSALYLCASNPPGQGGTGELFFGEGSRLTVL.

The rearrangement uses TRBV7-9 and TRBJ2-7; lacking DNA, the TRBD1 call made by TCRdb goes unchecked. This CDR3 has 13 amino acids. CDR1 SEHNR and CDR2 FQNEAQ come from the germline V gene (reference sequence). CDR3 residues: CASSPSGAHEQYF.

The CDR3 protein is CASSYPGELFF. The chain couples TRBV6-2 or TRBV6-3 to TRBJ2-2. CDR3 size: 11 residues. Per germline, CDR1 MNHEY and CDR2 SVGEGT.

V usage is TRBV29-1 and J usage is TRBJ2-1; TCRdb selects TRBD1, and the lack of DNA leaves this call unchecked. The CDR3 contains 11 residues. CDR1 and CDR2 (germline): SQVTM, ANQGSEA. CDR3 region: CSVVPPNEQFF.

The rearrangement joins TRBV7-9 to TRBJ1-1. Germline assignment: CDR1 SEHNR and CDR2 FQNEAQ (reference sequence). This CDR3 contains 12 residues. The CDR3 spells CASSHLGPEAFF.

The genes are TRBV12-3 or TRBV12-4 and TRBJ2-1; the D call from TCRdb, TRBD2, cannot be confirmed without DNA. This CDR3 has 15 amino acids. Here the CDR3 reads CASSRTSGRADEQFF.

J is TRBJ2-5 and V is TRBV29-1; checking the TCRdb D call of TRBD1 is not possible without DNA. The CDR3 is 12 residues long. Germline CDR1 SQVTM, CDR2 ANQGSEA. This CDR3 is CSVRDIAETQYF.

V is TRBV9 and J is TRBJ2-1; TCRdb's D call, TRBD1, is unchecked because there is no DNA. The CDR3 contains 15 residues. The germline gives CDR1 SGDLS, CDR2 YYNGEE. The CDR3 here is CASSVEGVSYNEQFF.

J is TRBJ2-7 and V is TRBV19; TCRdb lists TRBD1, though no DNA is available to test this call. The CDR3 spans 13 residues. CDR1 and CDR2 from the germline V gene are LNHDA and SQIVND (reference sequence). CDR3 sequence reads: CASSPGGVNEQYF.

This chain uses TRBV14 with TRBJ1-5. Germline loops: CDR1 SGHDN, CDR2 FVKESK. The CDR3 runs 15 residues. CDR3 loop: CASSQGLDSNQPQHF.

The chain carries TRBV28 and TRBJ2-1; the TCRdb call, TRBD2, lacks DNA for checking. CDR1 and CDR2 from the germline V gene are MDHEN and SYDVKM. The CDR3 sequence is 17 residues long. The CDR3 here is CASSYAEASGMWNEQFF.

The chain couples TRBV12-3 or TRBV12-4 to TRBJ2-7; TCRdb's D gene call, TRBD1, goes unchecked for lack of DNA. This CDR3 has 14 amino acids. The CDR3 sequence is CASSLFGGPYEQYF.

The CDR3 loop is CASPAGGAGTEAFF. The V gene is TRBV7-9, the J gene TRBJ1-1; TCRdb returns TRBD1, unconfirmable since there is no DNA. CDR1 is SEHNR, CDR2 FQNEAQ, per germline (reference sequence). This CDR3 has 14 residues.

This sequence joins TRBV5-1 and TRBJ2-7. From germline, CDR1 is SGHRS and CDR2 YFSETQ. This CDR3 has 14 residues. This chain's CDR3 is CASNHWTGAYEQYF.

This chain uses TRBV7-3 with TRBJ1-1. CDR3 size: 13 residues. Germline values: CDR1 SGHTA, CDR2 FQGTGA. The CDR3 sequence: CASSLVADTEAFF.

The chain is built from TRBV7-9 and TRBJ1-6. CDR1 and CDR2 (germline): SEHNR, FQNEAQ (reference sequence). The CDR3 has 14 residues. CDR3 residues: CASSLADTNSPLHF. Complete variable domain (other parts from reference TRBV7-9 and TRBJ1-6): DTGVSQNPRHKITKRGQNVTFRCDPISEHNRLYWYRQTLGQGPEFLTYFQNEAQLEKSRLLSDRFSAERPKGSFSTLEIQRTEQGDSAMYLCASSLADTNSPLHFGNGTRLTVT.

CDR3 sequence reads: CASSRLGDREETQYF. The rearrangement links TRBV14 to TRBJ2-5; there is no DNA to check the TCRdb D call of TRBD1. Germline V lookup: CDR1 SGHDN, CDR2 FVKESK. The CDR3 sequence is 15 residues long.

The rearrangement links TRBV25-1 to TRBJ2-2; TCRdb designates TRBD2, a call that cannot be tested without DNA. The germline V gene has CDR1 MGHDK and CDR2 SYGVNS. The CDR3 is 15 residues long. CDR3: CASSEFEGGTGELFF.

The rearrangement uses TRBV6-2 or TRBV6-3 and TRBJ2-7; TCRdb picks TRBD1, but there is no DNA to check that call. This CDR3 contains 13 residues. Per germline, CDR1 MNHEY and CDR2 SVGEGT. The CDR3 is CASSYPGTDEQYF.